The 27 T cell receptor beta chains below were found in one sample sequenced in a study of T cells of healthy individuals. One entry per CDR3 protein results from TCRdb running MiXCR on the 5' RACE reads. The sample contains 65,000 to 95,000 distinct CDR3 sequences, approximately 4.8% of which appear only once. The origin of the receptors is a female donor in good health.

This clonotype was observed a few times. The rearrangement links TRBV9 to TRBJ2-1; 7 positions match TRBD2. J was trimmed by 7 bases and V by 0 bases; bases with no gene match: 7. This CDR3 region has 15 residues. CDR1 is SGDLS and CDR2 is YYNGEE in the germline V gene. CDR3 sequence (DNA): TGTGCCAGCAGCGTAGACCTGGGGGGGAATAATGAGCAGTTCTTC. This translates into CASSVDLGGNNEQFF.

This clonotype was seen repeatedly, ten times or more. The chain carries TRBV7-2 and TRBJ2-1, with D unresolved. The V end was cut by 5 bases, the J end by 6 bases, with 11 bases between. Germline CDR1 is SGHTA and CDR2 is FQGNSA. The CDR3 sequence is 13 residues long. The CDR3 loop is CASSQRPSNEQFF. CDR3 nucleotide sequence: TGTGCCAGCAGCCAGAGACCGTCCAATGAGCAGTTCTTC. The whole variable domain, remainder taken from reference TRBV7-2 and TRBJ2-1, is GAGVSQSPSNKVTEKGKDVELRCDPISGHTALYWYRQSLGQGLEFLIYFQGNSAPDKSGLPSDRFSAERTGGSVSTLTIQRTQQEDSAVYLCASSQRPSNEQFFGPGTRLTVL.

The chain recombines TRBV6-5 with TRBJ2-3; TRBD1 is a possible D gene (6 bases). Germline V gene sequence: CDR1 MNHEY, CDR2 SVGAGI. V dropped 0 bases and J dropped 0 bases, with 10 bases sitting between them. The CDR3 is made up of 16 amino acids. Here the CDR3 reads CASSYSAGVSTDTQYF. The CDR3 nucleotides read TGTGCCAGCAGTTACTCGGCAGGGGTTAGCACAGATACGCAGTATTTT.

This clonotype was picked up a small number of times. V gene TRBV4-2 combines with J gene TRBJ2-7; a weak D match, TRBD2 (6 bases). This CDR3 contains 12 residues. Germline CDR1 is LGHNA and CDR2 is YNFKEQ. Trimming removed 4 bases at V and 5 bases at J, with 9 bases between. The CDR3 loop reads CASSPSGDEQYF. In nucleotides, the CDR3 is TGTGCCAGCAGCCCGTCGGGGGACGAGCAGTACTTC.

This clonotype was counted many times. The rearrangement links TRBV28 to TRBJ1-4; D call uncertain. Germline CDR1 MDHEN, CDR2 SYDVKM. There are 15 residues in the CDR3. Trimming left V 1 base short and J 0 bases short, with 6 bases between. The CDR3 DNA sequence: TGTGCCAGCAGTTTATTGAGTGCAACTAATGAAAAACTGTTTTTT. As protein: CASSLLSATNEKLFF.

A few counts support this clonotype. The V and J genes are TRBV28 and TRBJ2-3, with TRBD2 matching 9 bases. Germline V gene data show CDR1 as MDHEN and CDR2 as SYDVKM. The CDR3 has 19 residues. J lost 3 bases, V lost 6 bases, and 19 bases had no gene match. The CDR3 sequence is CASRNRGLRQREETDTQYF. As DNA, the CDR3 is TGTGCCAGCAGAAACAGGGGCCTGAGGCAGCGGGAGGAAACAGATACGCAGTATTTT.

This clonotype was seen ten or more times. CDR3 region: CASSVAGTDTQYF. The CDR3 DNA is TGTGCCAGCAGCGTAGCGGGCACAGATACGCAGTATTTT. The chain couples TRBV9 to TRBJ2-3; D call uncertain. V lost 0 bases and J 1 base, leaving 3 bases between the germline ends. The CDR3 has 13 residues. Germline CDR1 SGDLS, CDR2 YYNGEE.

This clonotype has ten or more counts. This sequence joins TRBV5-6 and TRBJ2-3; D is uncertain. There are 12 residues in the CDR3. V dropped 4 bases and J dropped 7 bases, with 10 bases sitting between them. CDR1 is SGHDT, CDR2 YYEEEE, per germline. Written as DNA, the CDR3 is TGTGCCAGCAGCCGGTCCGCGAATACGCAGTATTTT. Translated, it gives CASSRSANTQYF. Drawing the rest from reference TRBV5-6 and TRBJ2-3, the complete variable domain is DAGVTQSPTHLIKTRGQQVTLRCSPKSGHDTVSWYQQALGQGPQFIFQYYEEEERQRGNFPDRFSGHQFPNYSSELNVNALLLGDSALYLCASSRSANTQYFGPGTRLTVL.

This clonotype was detected many times. The rearrangement links TRBV20-1 to TRBJ2-7; 10 nucleotides line up with TRBD2. This CDR3 is 16 amino acids long. In germline, CDR1 is DFQATT, CDR2 SNEGSKA (reference sequence). Trimming cost V 6 bases and J 0 bases; bases outside gene matches: 11. The CDR3 sequence is CSAQIRGLAYSYEQYF. The DNA of the CDR3 is TGCAGTGCCCAAATCCGGGGACTAGCGTACTCCTACGAGCAGTACTTC.

In this sample, this clonotype turned up a few times. The genes are TRBV20-1 and TRBJ2-7; a weak D match, TRBD2 (6 bases). Trimming cost V 3 bases and J 5 bases, with 8 bases left between them. There are 11 residues in the CDR3. Germline CDR1 is DFQATT and CDR2 is SNEGSKA (reference sequence). This chain's CDR3 is CSARWGDEQYF. CDR3 DNA sequence: TGCAGTGCTAGGTGGGGGGACGAGCAGTACTTC.

V usage is TRBV2 and J usage is TRBJ1-5; 7 positions agree with TRBD1. Germline V gives CDR1 SNHLY, CDR2 FYNNEI. Losses at the gene ends were 4 bases for V and 1 base for J; bases not matched to a gene: 4. The CDR3 runs 15 residues. In DNA, the CDR3 is TGTGCCAGCAGTGCCCAACAGGGGAGCAATCAGCCCCAGCATTTT. As protein: CASSAQQGSNQPQHF.

This rearrangement joins TRBV4-2 to TRBJ1-3; a possible D gene is TRBD1 (6 bases). This CDR3 is built from 16 residues. The ends were cut back, 4 bases at V and 0 bases at J, with 13 bases in the middle. Germline V lookup: CDR1 LGHNA, CDR2 YNFKEQ. The CDR3 loop reads CASSPGQPNSGNTIYF. CDR3 coding DNA: TGTGCCAGCAGCCCTGGACAGCCCAACTCTGGAAACACCATATATTTT.

V and J are TRBV6-2 or TRBV6-3 and TRBJ1-1; maybe TRBD1 (6 bases). Germline-derived CDR1 and CDR2 are MNHEY and SVGEGT. The CDR3 has 8 amino acids. DNA for the CDR3: TGTGCAGGGGGTTTGGCTTTCTTT. Residues: CAGGLAFF.

V and J are TRBV10-3 and TRBJ2-1; maybe TRBD2 (7 bases). Germline CDR1 is ENHRY and CDR2 is SYGVKD. CDR3 length: 17 residues. Trimming took 4 bases from V and 8 from J, leaving 24 bases between them. CDR3 sequence: CAISVRAGGGRGDEQFF. CDR3 bases: TGTGCCATCAGTGTCAGGGCTGGCGGGGGCAGAGGAGATGAGCAGTTCTTC.

The rearrangement links TRBV18 to TRBJ1-1; D uncertain. Per the germline V gene, CDR1 is KGHSH and CDR2 is LQKENI. This CDR3 has 16 amino acids. The V end was cut by 3 bases, the J end by 0 bases, with 14 bases between. CDR3 amino acids: CASSPERMLLNTEAFF. In DNA, the CDR3 is TGTGCCAGCTCACCGGAAAGGATGCTGTTGAACACTGAAGCTTTCTTT.

This clonotype was seen ten or more times. The chain combines TRBV4-3 with TRBJ2-2; unclear D gene. V shed 4 bases and J shed 4 bases, with 22 bases lying between them. CDR3 length: 18 residues. Germline CDR1 LGHNA, CDR2 YSLEER. CDR3 sequence (DNA): TGCGCCAGCAGCCTTGTGGTCTTCACGCGGACGGGCACCGGGGAGCTGTTTTTT. It is translated as CASSLVVFTRTGTGELFF.

This clonotype was detected ten times or more. The chain combines TRBV29-1 with TRBJ1-2; D is undetermined. The CDR3 is made up of 13 amino acids. Trimming pared 6 bases from V and 2 bases from J, leaving 13 bases between. CDR1 and CDR2 from the germline V gene are SQVTM and ANQGSEA. CDR3 sequence (DNA): TGCAGCGTGGCGAGTAGCCCCAACTATGGCTACACCTTC. Its translation: CSVASSPNYGYTF. The whole variable domain, remainder taken from reference TRBV29-1 and TRBJ1-2, is SAVISQKPSRDICQRGTSLTIQCQVDSQVTMMFWYRQQPGQSLTLIATANQGSEATYESGFVIDKFPISRPNLTFSTLTVSNMSPEDSSIYLCSVASSPNYGYTFGSGTRLTVV.

The chain is built from TRBV10-3 and TRBJ1-2; no firm D call. The germline V gene encodes CDR1 ENHRY and CDR2 SYGVKD. The length of the CDR3 is 11 residues. Trimming removed 7 bases at V and 8 bases at J, with 11 bases between. The CDR3 loop is CAIKKPEGYTF. The CDR3 coding sequence is TGTGCCATCAAAAAACCAGAGGGCTACACCTTC.

This clonotype was seen at least ten times. The chain has TRBV15 and TRBJ2-5; D unclear. Germline V CDR1 and CDR2: LNHNV, YYDKDF (reference sequence). This CDR3 is built from 13 residues. V was cut by 1 base and J by 4 bases, with 7 bases left in between. The CDR3 spells CATSRGITETQYF. CDR3 coding DNA: TGTGCCACCAGCAGAGGTATAACAGAGACCCAGTACTTC.

The sample holds many counts of this clonotype. This chain connects TRBV29-1 to TRBJ1-1; 7 bases line up with TRBD1. Germline V lookup: CDR1 SQVTM, CDR2 ANQGSEA. This CDR3 spans 12 amino acids. J was trimmed by 4 bases and V by 4 bases; bases with no gene match: 3. The CDR3 DNA reads TGCAGCGTTGGGGCAGGGGGCACTGAAGCTTTCTTT. Amino acid sequence: CSVGAGGTEAFF.

This clonotype came up many times. This sequence joins TRBV29-1 and TRBJ2-5; 7 bases line up with TRBD1. This CDR3 is built from 17 residues. V lost 4 bases, J lost 5 bases, and 19 bases stayed unmatched. Germline V gene lookup returns CDR1 SQVTM and CDR2 ANQGSEA. In nucleotides, the CDR3 is TGCAGCGTTGTTCCGCTTCTGATGCCAGGGGGTAAGGAGACCCAGTACTTC. This gives the protein CSVVPLLMPGGKETQYF. The variable domain in full, completed from reference TRBV29-1 and TRBJ2-5, reads SAVISQKPSRDICQRGTSLTIQCQVDSQVTMMFWYRQQPGQSLTLIATANQGSEATYESGFVIDKFPISRPNLTFSTLTVSNMSPEDSSIYLCSVVPLLMPGGKETQYFGPGTRLLVL.

This clonotype was observed at least ten times. The chain employs TRBV27 and TRBJ2-7, with D maybe TRBD1 (6 bases). Germline V gene sequence: CDR1 MNHEY, CDR2 SMNVEV (reference sequence). V was pared by 3 bases and J by 0 bases, with 12 bases between. The CDR3 length is 15 residues. This chain's CDR3 is CASSFLEGGSYEQYF. The CDR3 DNA follows: TGTGCCAGCAGTTTTTTGGAAGGGGGCTCCTACGAGCAGTACTTC.

At least ten counts were recorded for this clonotype. This chain connects TRBV7-9 to TRBJ1-3; no firm D call. The CDR3 length is 15 residues. V was pared by 3 bases and J by 1 base, with 10 bases between. Germline loops: CDR1 SEHNR, CDR2 FQNEAQ (reference sequence). In DNA, the CDR3 is TGTGCCAGCAGCTTCGCAGGCCCGTCTGGAAACACCATATATTTT. Translation: CASSFAGPSGNTIYF.

This clonotype appeared a few times. The CDR3 spells CASSLAGPSSYEQYF. Here the CDR3 DNA reads TGTGCCAGCAGCTTAGCCGGGCCATCTTCTTACGAGCAGTACTTC. The chain links TRBV7-9 to TRBJ2-7; D not resolved. The germline V and J ends were trimmed by 0 bases and 4 bases, with 13 bases remaining between them. The germline V gene has CDR1 SEHNR and CDR2 FQNEAQ (reference sequence). This CDR3 spans 15 amino acids.

This clonotype was recorded at least ten times. The rearrangement links TRBV29-1 to TRBJ2-1; TRBD2 might be the D (6 bases). Germline CDR1 SQVTM, CDR2 ANQGSEA. V was pared by 4 bases and J by 8 bases, with 12 bases between. This CDR3 region has 12 residues. The CDR3 sequence is CSVVRRVDEQFF. CDR3 nucleotides: TGCAGCGTTGTCCGGAGGGTCGATGAGCAGTTCTTC.

The rearrangement links TRBV6-1 to TRBJ1-6; 7 nucleotides agree with TRBD1. The V gene end was trimmed by 2 bases and the J gene end by 7 bases; junction bases not matched to a gene: 8. The CDR3 has 16 amino acids. CDR1 and CDR2 (germline): MNHNS, SASEGT. The CDR3: CASSEFTDRRNSPLHF. In DNA, the CDR3 is TGTGCCAGCAGTGAATTTACGGACAGGAGGAATTCACCCCTCCACTTT.

In this sample, this clonotype turned up a few times. Relative to the germline gene, one junction end is altered; a read error may explain this. This sequence joins TRBV5-1 and TRBJ1-6, with D possibly matching TRBD1 (5 bases). The CDR3 has 14 amino acids. CDR1 SGHRS and CDR2 YFSETQ come from the germline V gene. CDR3: CASTEGQDNSPLNF. CDR3 nucleotides: TGCGCCAGCACCGAGGGGCAGGATAATTCACCCCTCAACTTT.